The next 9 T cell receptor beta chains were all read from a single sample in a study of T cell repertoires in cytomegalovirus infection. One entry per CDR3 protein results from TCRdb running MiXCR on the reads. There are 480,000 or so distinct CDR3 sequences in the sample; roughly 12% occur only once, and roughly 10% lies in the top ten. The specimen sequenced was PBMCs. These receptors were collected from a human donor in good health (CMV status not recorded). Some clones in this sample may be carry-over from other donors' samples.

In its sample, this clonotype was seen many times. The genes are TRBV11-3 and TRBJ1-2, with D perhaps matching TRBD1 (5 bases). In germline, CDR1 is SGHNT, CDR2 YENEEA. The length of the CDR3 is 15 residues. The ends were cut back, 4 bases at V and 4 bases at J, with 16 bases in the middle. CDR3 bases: TGTGCCAGCAGCTACGCAGGGACCTCGGCCTATGGCTACACCTTC. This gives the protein CASSYAGTSAYGYTF.

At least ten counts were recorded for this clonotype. In DNA, the CDR3 is TGCGCCAGCAGCCTACGTTCAGCCTACGAGCAGTACTTC. It encodes CASSLRSAYEQYF. This chain joins TRBV4-1 and TRBJ2-7; no clear D. With 4 bases removed from V and 2 bases from J, the gap between germline ends came to 9 bases. The CDR3 has 13 residues. Germline V CDR1 and CDR2: MGHRA, YSYEKL.

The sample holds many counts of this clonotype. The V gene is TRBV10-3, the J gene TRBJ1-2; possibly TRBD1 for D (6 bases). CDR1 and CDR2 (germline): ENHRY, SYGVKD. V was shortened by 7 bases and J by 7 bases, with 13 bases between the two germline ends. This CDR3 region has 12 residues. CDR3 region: CAIKQGVGGYTF. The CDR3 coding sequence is TGTGCCATCAAACAGGGAGTAGGTGGCTACACCTTC.

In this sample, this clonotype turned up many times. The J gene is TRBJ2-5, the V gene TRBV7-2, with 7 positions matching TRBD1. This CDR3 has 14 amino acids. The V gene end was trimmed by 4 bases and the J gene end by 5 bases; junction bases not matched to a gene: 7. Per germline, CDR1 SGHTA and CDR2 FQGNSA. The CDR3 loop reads CASSYDRDGETQYF. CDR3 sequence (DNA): TGTGCCAGCAGCTATGACAGGGATGGGGAGACCCAGTACTTC. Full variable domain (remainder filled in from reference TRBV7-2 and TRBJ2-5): GAGVSQSPSNKVTEKGKDVELRCDPISGHTALYWYRQSLGQGLEFLIYFQGNSAPDKSGLPSDRFSAERTGGSVSTLTIQRTQQEDSAVYLCASSYDRDGETQYFGPGTRLLVL.

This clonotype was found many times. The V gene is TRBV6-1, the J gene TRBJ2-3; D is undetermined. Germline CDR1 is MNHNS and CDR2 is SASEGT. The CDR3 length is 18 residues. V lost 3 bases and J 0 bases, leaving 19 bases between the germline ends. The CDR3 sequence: CASSENIVRRTSTDTQYF. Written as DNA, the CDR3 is TGTGCCAGCAGTGAGAATATAGTCCGACGCACTAGCACAGATACGCAGTATTTT.

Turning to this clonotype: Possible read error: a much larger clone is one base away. The CDR3 region is CAITTESSTEAFF. The CDR3 DNA follows: TGTGCCATCACCACAGAGAGTAGCACTGAAGCTTTCTTT. This rearrangement joins TRBV10-3 to TRBJ1-1, with D hard to call. The CDR3 totals 13 residues. CDR1 is ENHRY and CDR2 is SYGVKD in the germline V gene. Between the trimmed V and J ends, which lost 7 bases and 4 bases, there was a span of 13 bases.

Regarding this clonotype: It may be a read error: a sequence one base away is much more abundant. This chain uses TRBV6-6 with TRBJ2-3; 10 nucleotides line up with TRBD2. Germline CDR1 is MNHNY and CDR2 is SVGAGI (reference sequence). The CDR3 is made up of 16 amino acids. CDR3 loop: CASSSDTSGVTDTEYF. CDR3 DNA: TGTGCCAGCAGTTCTGACACTAGCGGGGTAACAGATACGGAGTATTTT.

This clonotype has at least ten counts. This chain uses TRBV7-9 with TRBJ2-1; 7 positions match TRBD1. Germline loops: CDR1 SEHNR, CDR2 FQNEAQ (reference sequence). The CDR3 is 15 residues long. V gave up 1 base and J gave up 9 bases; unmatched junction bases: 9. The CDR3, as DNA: TGTGCCAGCAGCTTAGGTTATGGACAGGCGCCTGAGCAGTTCTTC. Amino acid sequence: CASSLGYGQAPEQFF.

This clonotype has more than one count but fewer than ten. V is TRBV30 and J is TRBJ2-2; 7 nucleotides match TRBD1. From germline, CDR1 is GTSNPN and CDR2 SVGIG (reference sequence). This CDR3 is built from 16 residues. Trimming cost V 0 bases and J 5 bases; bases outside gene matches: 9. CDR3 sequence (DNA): TGTGCCTGGAGTGTACCACCGACAGGGCGAACCGGGGAGCTGTTTTTT. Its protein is CAWSVPPTGRTGELFF.